Listed below are T cell receptor beta chains from one sample, sequenced in a study of blood T cells in healthy people across ages. TCRdb independently ran MiXCR on the 5' RACE reads; one entry per CDR3 protein. The data contain roughly 800,000 distinct CDR3 sequences, roughly 50% of them seen just once; the ten biggest clones take up around 41%. Sequencing input: blood. These receptors all come from a man older than 75 in good health. CDR3s include the opening cysteine and the closing phenylalanine or tryptophan. Fields, in order: CDR3 length, J gene, D gene, clone size, V gene, CDR3 DNA, CDR3 protein. D genes are given only for firm matches. Rows may omit the clone size; those that give it use once, few, many or a size class.

15 TRBJ2-7 NA NA TRBV6-1 TGTGCCAGCAGTGAAGCCTCGGCTTGGTTATACGAGCAGTACTTC CASSEASAWLYEQYF
11 TRBJ1-2 NA few TRBV30 TGTGCCTGGAGTCCCCGAGAAAGCTACACCTTC CAWSPRESYTF
14 TRBJ2-1 NA few TRBV3-1 TGTGCCAGCAGCGAGAGAGGGGCTTGGAATGAGCAGTTCTTC CASSERGAWNEQFF
16 TRBJ2-5 NA NA TRBV6-2/TRBV6-3 TGTGCCAGCACCAAAAGCTGGGCCCGCAGGCAAGAGACCCAGTACTTC CASTKSWARRQETQYF
17 TRBJ2-7 TRBD2 NA TRBV5-1 TGCGCCAGCAGCTTGGATCCCCGGACTAGCGCCTACAATGAGCAGTACTTC CASSLDPRTSAYNEQYF
13 TRBJ1-2 NA NA TRBV6-6 TGTGCCAGCAGTGACTTGGGGGACGGTGGCTACACCTTC CASSDLGDGGYTF
13 TRBJ1-1 NA NA TRBV2 TGTGCCAGCAGTGTTGGGATGAACACTGAAGCTTTCTTT CASSVGMNTEAFF
16 TRBJ1-2 TRBD1 once TRBV18 TGTGCCAGCTCACCTGGGACAGGGATGGGTAGCTATGGCTACACCTTC CASSPGTGMGSYGYTF
13 TRBJ2-3 NA once TRBV20-1 TGCAGTGCTAGGTCCGGGATGGTCGGAGACGCGTATTTT CSARSGMVGDAYF
17 TRBJ2-3 NA NA TRBV9 TGTGCCAGCAGCCCTAGATCGGGGCGAGCGAACACAGATACGCAGTATTTT CASSPRSGRANTDTQYF
15 TRBJ1-1 NA few TRBV12-3/TRBV12-4 TGTGCCAGCAGTTTAGGTCCGGGGGGGAACACTGAAGCTTTCTTT CASSLGPGGNTEAFF
13 TRBJ2-1 NA NA TRBV29-1 TGCAGCGTGGCCCGGATATCCTACAATGAGCAGTTCTTC CSVARISYNEQFF
16 TRBJ2-7 TRBD1 NA TRBV28 TGTGCCAGCAGCCCGGCCGGGACAGTAAACTCCTACGAGCAGTACTTC CASSPAGTVNSYEQYF
14 TRBJ2-2 NA many TRBV27 TGTGCCAGCAGTTTATTCCGGGCCACCGGGGAGCTGTTTTTT CASSLFRATGELFF
14 TRBJ1-2 NA NA TRBV29-1 TGCAGCGTTGAACGGGGTAGCTTGAGCTATGGCTACACCTTC CSVERGSLSYGYTF
15 TRBJ1-6 NA few TRBV11-2 TGTGCCAGCAGCTCCTCCCTCGGGGCCCCCTCACCCCTCCACTTT CASSSSLGAPSPLHF
14 TRBJ1-1 NA NA TRBV6-2/TRBV6-3 TGTGCCAGCAGTTTCCAAAGGGGGGGCACTGAAGCTTTCTTT CASSFQRGGTEAFF